This T cell receptor beta chain came from a study of prognosis after radiotherapy for stage I lung cancer. In the study overall: The tumor was squamous cell carcinoma for 6 or 7 patients; for roughly 12, it was adenocarcinoma. In 3 to 5 fractions, radiotherapy was administered as SBRT with a biologically effective dose of at least 100 Gy.

From genomic DNA, two-round multiplex PCR was used to amplify TCR beta CDR3. Primers targeting each individual TRBV and TRBJ gene were applied in first-round PCR. In TCRdb, the multiplex PCR reads were re-called with MiXCR into one record per CDR3 protein. In the table there are tens of thousands of distinct CDR3 sequences, around a third of which are singletons. At least ten counts were recorded for this clonotype. Its antigen is unknown. Points from the study as a whole: Following stereotactic body radiation therapy, patients who went on to develop distant metastases had lower Shannon entropy.

Trimming pared 1 base from V and 5 bases from J, leaving 4 bases between. The CDR3 covers 12 residues. Per germline, CDR1 LNHNV and CDR2 YYDKDF (reference sequence). The rearrangement links TRBV15 to TRBJ2-3; no clear D gene. The source is a donor older than 45 with non-small cell lung cancer. Sequencing used PBMCs, obtained before or after stereotactic body radiation therapy (not recorded which). The CDR3 nucleotides read TGTGCCACCAGCAGAGTGGAAGATACGCAGTATTTT. Translation gives CATSRVEDTQYF.